The rows below give T cell receptor beta chains drawn from one sample of a study of CD4+ T cells in melanoma. Libraries were prepared by immunoSEQ multiplex PCR; TCRdb keeps only in-frame clonotypes and omits some of them. The sample comprises some 13,000 clones, 65% to 80% of which are singletons, and over 15% rests with the top ten. The sequenced sample was cells from a culture (not recorded whether cultured in vitro). Receptors were obtained from a human donor with melanoma. CDR3s include the opening cysteine and the closing phenylalanine or tryptophan. The D gene is left open where the match is weak. Some rows have no size entry. The others give once, few or many, or a class for an expanded clone.

J,V,D,size,DNA,CDR3
TRBJ1-6,TRBV30,-,-,TGTGCCTGGAGTCTCCTTAACGAGGGGTCACCCCTCCACTTT,CAWSLLNEGSPLHF
TRBJ1-2,TRBV30,TRBD1,-,TGTGCCTGGAGTACCCCGGGACAGTTCTATGGCTACACCTTC,CAWSTPGQFYGYTF
TRBJ2-3,TRBV6-5,-,-,TGTGCCAGCAGTTACTCAGAGGGGGCAGATACGCAGTATTTT,CASSYSEGADTQYF
TRBJ2-7,TRBV20-1,-,-,TGCCGAGCCGCGGACGGAACCGAGCAGTACTTC,CRAADGTEQYF
TRBJ2-2,TRBV18,-,once,TGTGCCAGCTCTCAATCCGGGACACGGAACACCGGGGAGCTGTTTTTT,CASSQSGTRNTGELFF
TRBJ2-7,TRBV11-2,-,-,TGTGCCAGCAGCGCCTCACGGGTTACCTCCTACGAGCAGTACTTC,CASSASRVTSYEQYF
TRBJ2-5,TRBV5-1,-,-,TGCGCCAGCAGCTCCCAGCGAGGTGGGGCGGAGACCCAGTACTTC,CASSSQRGGAETQYF
TRBJ2-2,TRBV30,-,-,TGTGCCTGGAAACGGGGCTTCGCCGGGGAGCTGTTTTTT,CAWKRGFAGELFF
TRBJ2-3,TRBV5-1,-,-,TGCGCCAGCAGGAGCCTAGGTCATGGCACAGATACGCAGTATTTT,CASRSLGHGTDTQYF
TRBJ2-7,TRBV30,-,-,TGTGCCTGGAGGATCGGGAGAGGGATCGACGAGCAGTACTTC,CAWRIGRGIDEQYF
TRBJ1-2,TRBV5-5,-,once,TGTGCCAGCAGCTTGGCCCTGGCCTCTATTGGCTACACCTTC,CASSLALASIGYTF
TRBJ2-3,TRBV7-7,TRBD1,-,TGTGCCAGCAGCTTAGGACAGGGGTCGACAGATACGCAGTATTTT,CASSLGQGSTDTQYF
TRBJ2-1,TRBV5-8,-,-,TGTGCCAGCAGCTTTTACAATGAGCAGTTCTTC,CASSFYNEQFF
TRBJ2-7,TRBV5-5,-,-,TGTGCCAGCAGCTCCACCCCCTTTGCGGGGAAAGGGGTAGAGCAGTACTTC,CASSSTPFAGKGVEQYF
TRBJ2-3,TRBV5-6,TRBD2,once,TGTGCCAGCCGAAGAGGGGTAGCGGGGGGTCGCACAGATACGCAGTATTTT,CASRRGVAGGRTDTQYF
TRBJ1-2,TRBV29-1,-,-,TGCAGCGTTTACAGGCCCTATGGCTACACCTTC,CSVYRPYGYTF
TRBJ1-2,TRBV4-1,-,-,TGCGCCAGCAGCCAAGACCTTGGGGATGGCTACACCTTC,CASSQDLGDGYTF